A single sample is the source of the 24 T cell receptor beta chains below, sequenced in a study of blood T cell repertoires in COVID-19. Some clones are missing from TCRdb's copy, which holds only in-frame ones; the method was immunoSEQ multiplex PCR. The sample has around 340,000 clones; 75% to 90% are singletons. Sequencing was carried out using peripheral blood. The receptor set was obtained from a woman aged 60-75 years with COVID-19, enrolled during active disease.

J is TRBJ2-6 and V is TRBV19; 7 bases fit TRBD1. The CDR3 totals 15 residues. CDR1 is LNHDA, CDR2 SQIVND, per germline (reference sequence). J was trimmed by 4 bases and V by 6 bases; bases with no gene match: 6. CDR3: CASSEGAPGANVLTF. DNA for the CDR3: TGTGCCAGTAGCGAGGGGGCTCCCGGGGCCAACGTCCTGACTTTC.

The chain's CDR3 is CASSRRGGGNYGYTF. The CDR3 nucleotides read TGTGCCAGCAGCCGCCGGGGAGGGGGTAACTATGGCTACACCTTC. This chain connects TRBV3-1 (or the pseudogene TRBV3-2) to TRBJ1-2, with D possibly being TRBD1 (6 bases). This CDR3 is built from 15 residues. Trimming cost V 4 bases and J 1 base, with 13 bases left between them. Germline V lookup: CDR1 LGHDT, CDR2 YNNKEL (reference sequence).

The chain employs TRBV7-2 and TRBJ1-5; D is possibly TRBD1 (5 bases). Per the germline V gene, CDR1 is SGHTA and CDR2 is FQGNSA. CDR3 length: 14 amino acids. Trimming removed 8 bases from V and 2 bases from J, with 13 bases in between. The CDR3 reads CASHPGDGNQPQHF. The CDR3 DNA sequence: TGTGCCAGCCACCCGGGGGACGGCAATCAGCCCCAGCATTTT.

The chain recombines TRBV5-4 with TRBJ2-5, with D hard to call. V gave up 6 bases and J gave up 5 bases, with 14 bases separating them. This CDR3 spans 13 amino acids. Germline CDR1 SGHNT, CDR2 YYREEE (reference sequence). CDR3 sequence (DNA): TGTGCCAGCACCGGTAGCTCTCGGGAGACCCAGTACTTC. Protein product: CASTGSSRETQYF.

The V call is TRBV13, the J call TRBJ2-1; 15 bases map to TRBD2. The germline CDR1 and CDR2 sequences are PRHDT and FYEKMQ (reference sequence). CDR3 length equals 15 residues. J lost 10 bases, V lost 5 bases, and 6 bases had no gene match. The CDR3 protein is CASSARTSGGEEQFF. In DNA, the CDR3 is TGTGCCAGCAGCGCCCGGACTAGCGGGGGGGAGGAGCAGTTCTTC.

The chain recombines TRBV6-5 with TRBJ1-4; 10 nucleotides match TRBD1. Germline values: CDR1 MNHEY, CDR2 SVGAGI. The CDR3 extends over 15 amino acids. V trimming: 5 bases; J trimming: 3 bases; junction bases outside the gene matches: 3. CDR3 residues: CASSTGQGANEKLFF. CDR3 bases: TGTGCCAGCAGTACCGGACAGGGGGCTAATGAAAAACTGTTTTTT.

This chain links TRBV6-2 or TRBV6-3 with TRBJ2-2; 7 nucleotides match TRBD2. Germline loops: CDR1 MNHEY, CDR2 SVGEGT. Trimming cost V 6 bases and J 0 bases; bases outside gene matches: 4. CDR3 size: 15 residues. The CDR3 DNA is TGTGCCAGCAGCCGAGCGGGGTCGAACACCGGGGAGCTGTTTTTT. Translating gives CASSRAGSNTGELFF.

The chain joins TRBV25-1 to TRBJ1-2; a weak D match, TRBD1 (5 bases). There are 13 residues in the CDR3. Per germline, CDR1 MGHDK and CDR2 SYGVNS. V shed 6 bases and J shed 2 bases, with 10 bases lying between them. The CDR3 reads CASSNRRNYGYTF. The CDR3, as DNA: TGTGCCAGCAGCAACAGGCGGAACTATGGCTACACCTTC.

The genes are TRBV5-1 and TRBJ2-7; tentatively, D is TRBD2 (6 bases). Germline V CDR1 and CDR2: SGHRS, YFSETQ. The CDR3 runs 14 residues. Trimming pared 4 bases from V and 2 bases from J, leaving 13 bases between. CDR3 in amino acids: CASSQGLHAYEQYF. The CDR3 DNA is TGCGCCAGCAGCCAGGGACTCCACGCCTACGAGCAGTACTTC.

This clone was found a few times. J is TRBJ1-5 and V is TRBV5-1, with 7 bases lining up with TRBD1. V was pared by 1 base and J by 7 bases, with 8 bases of the junction left unmatched. There are 15 residues in the CDR3. The germline gives CDR1 SGHRS, CDR2 YFSETQ. The CDR3 DNA sequence: TGCGCCAGCAGCTTGTTGACAGGGCCGGAGCAGCCCCAGCATTTT. It is translated as CASSLLTGPEQPQHF.

The sample holds one count of this clone. The genes are TRBV11-2 and TRBJ2-3; the D is unclear. The V and J ends lost 5 bases and 1 base respectively, with 7 bases between them. There are 13 residues in the CDR3. Germline lookup yields CDR1 SGHAT and CDR2 FQNNGV. The CDR3 region is CASSPTRTDTQYF. CDR3 coding DNA: TGTGCCAGCAGCCCAACACGCACAGATACGCAGTATTTT.

This clone was observed a few times. The chain combines TRBV7-9 with TRBJ1-3, with 9 positions matching TRBD1. This CDR3 comprises 14 residues. Germline V lookup: CDR1 SEHNR, CDR2 FQNEAQ (reference sequence). The V gene end was trimmed by 4 bases and the J gene end by 6 bases; junction bases not matched to a gene: 4. CDR3: CASSSRQGENTIYF. CDR3 sequence (DNA): TGTGCCAGCAGCTCCCGACAGGGGGAAAACACCATATATTTT.

The chain has TRBV5-6 and TRBJ1-2, with 12 bases matching TRBD1. The CDR3 spans 13 residues. Germline assignment: CDR1 SGHDT and CDR2 YYEEEE. V trimming: 4 bases; J trimming: 9 bases; junction bases outside the gene matches: 4. CDR3 nucleotide sequence: TGTGCCAGCAGCCCGGGACAGGGGGCGAGCTACACCTTC. Protein sequence: CASSPGQGASYTF.

The chain employs TRBV7-3 and TRBJ2-2, with unresolved D. This CDR3 is 13 amino acids long. Germline values: CDR1 SGHTA, CDR2 FQGTGA. Deletions cut 5 bases from V and 0 bases from J, with 4 bases between. CDR3 region: CASSPSNTGELFF. In DNA, the CDR3 is TGTGCCAGCAGCCCGTCGAACACCGGGGAGCTGTTTTTT.

The rearrangement links TRBV7-9 to TRBJ2-5, with 7 bases identical to TRBD2. CDR1 and CDR2 from the germline V gene are SEHNR and FQNEAQ (reference sequence). Trimming removed 5 bases from V and 3 bases from J; junction bases left unmatched: 9. The CDR3 is 15 amino acids. CDR3 amino acids: CASSHQEGGEETQYF. CDR3 coding DNA: TGTGCCAGCAGCCACCAAGAGGGAGGGGAAGAGACCCAGTACTTC.

There are a few counts of this clone. The chain joins TRBV15 to TRBJ1-4; 9 nucleotides match TRBD1. This CDR3 spans 16 amino acids. Germline V gives CDR1 LNHNV, CDR2 YYDKDF (reference sequence). V was pared by 0 bases and J by 7 bases, with 6 bases of the junction left unmatched. The CDR3 DNA reads TGTGCCACCAGCAGAGATCACGGGACAGGGAGTGAAAAACTGTTTTTT. This codes for CATSRDHGTGSEKLFF. Supplemented by reference TRBV15 and TRBJ1-4, the full variable domain reads DAMVIQNPRYQVTQFGKPVTLSCSQTLNHNVMYWYQQKSSQAPKLLFHYYDKDFNNEADTPDNFQSRRPNTSFCFLDIRSPGLGDTAMYLCATSRDHGTGSEKLFFGSGTQLSVL.

J is TRBJ2-5 and V is TRBV5-1; 7 nucleotides match TRBD2. V shed 0 bases, J shed 2 bases, and the junction held 13 bases outside the gene matches. The length of the CDR3 is 18 residues. CDR1 is SGHRS, CDR2 YFSETQ, per germline. CDR3 DNA sequence: TGCGCCAGCAGCTTGGGGGAGACTAGCCAGAATGCACAAGAGACCCAGTACTTC. This encodes CASSLGETSQNAQETQYF.

The chain couples TRBV6-5 to TRBJ1-2; TRBD1 matches 10 bases. This CDR3 is built from 13 residues. Germline CDR1 and CDR2: MNHEY and SVGAGI. The trim removed 6 bases at V and 8 bases at J, leaving 6 bases unmatched. The DNA for the CDR3 is TGTGCCAGCAGCCAGGGACAGGGGTCCGGCTACACCTTC. This translates into CASSQGQGSGYTF.

The rearrangement links TRBV5-1 to TRBJ2-5; 8 bases are a match to TRBD1. CDR3 length: 15 residues. Germline V lookup: CDR1 SGHRS, CDR2 YFSETQ. Losses at the gene ends were 5 bases for V and 1 base for J; bases not matched to a gene: 7. In DNA form, the CDR3 reads TGCGCCAGCAGTCAATTGGGGACAGGCCAAGAGACCCAGTACTTC. This gives the protein CASSQLGTGQETQYF.

This chain joins TRBV2 and TRBJ2-7; TRBD2 matches at 9 bases. The V segment lost 2 bases and the J segment 4 bases; nucleotides outside the gene matches: 18. The germline CDR1 and CDR2 sequences are SNHLY and FYNNEI. The CDR3 covers 19 residues. CDR3 nucleotide sequence: TGTGCCAGCAGTGAAAGGGGTAAAACACCGGGACTAGCCCATTACGAGCAGTACTTC. Amino acids: CASSERGKTPGLAHYEQYF.

The J gene is TRBJ1-6, the V gene TRBV7-2; tentative D call: TRBD1 (5 bases). V was clipped by 1 base and J by 8 bases, with 12 bases between them. This CDR3 comprises 15 residues. Germline V gives CDR1 SGHTA, CDR2 FQGNSA. Written as DNA, the CDR3 is TGTGCCAGCAGCTTAGTGGCAGGGTCGGATTCACCCCTCCACTTT. This sequence encodes CASSLVAGSDSPLHF.

The chain employs TRBV19 and TRBJ1-2; TRBD1 might be the D (5 bases). The V end was cut by 6 bases, the J end by 0 bases, with 23 bases between. The CDR3 is made up of 18 amino acids. Germline V gene data show CDR1 as LNHDA and CDR2 as SQIVND (reference sequence). The CDR3 sequence is CASSVLSVGQGTNYGYTF. DNA of the CDR3: TGTGCCAGTAGCGTTCTTTCCGTTGGGCAGGGAACTAACTATGGCTACACCTTC.

The genes are TRBV5-4 and TRBJ2-3, with TRBD1 as a possible D gene (6 bases). Trimming removed 4 bases at V and 0 bases at J, with 12 bases between. The CDR3 spans 15 residues. Germline V gene data show CDR1 as SGHNT and CDR2 as YYREEE (reference sequence). CDR3 sequence: CASSAGQLSTDTQYF. The CDR3 DNA follows: TGTGCCAGCAGCGCCGGACAGCTTAGCACAGATACGCAGTATTTT. Complete variable domain (other parts from reference TRBV5-4 and TRBJ2-3): ETGVTQSPTHLIKTRGQQVTLRCSSQSGHNTVSWYQQALGQGPQFIFQYYREEENGRGNFPPRFSGLQFPNYSSELNVNALELDDSALYLCASSAGQLSTDTQYFGPGTRLTVL.

This clone was seen a few times. Other DNA sequences of this sample code for an identical CDR3. This chain connects TRBV5-1 to TRBJ2-7; 12 bases match TRBD1. CDR3 length: 14 residues. The germline V gene encodes CDR1 SGHRS and CDR2 YFSETQ. With 3 bases clipped from V and 4 bases from J, the junction kept 2 bases outside the gene matches. The CDR3 spells CASSWGQGAYEQYF. In DNA, the CDR3 is TGCGCCAGCAGCTGGGGACAGGGGGCTTACGAGCAGTACTTC.